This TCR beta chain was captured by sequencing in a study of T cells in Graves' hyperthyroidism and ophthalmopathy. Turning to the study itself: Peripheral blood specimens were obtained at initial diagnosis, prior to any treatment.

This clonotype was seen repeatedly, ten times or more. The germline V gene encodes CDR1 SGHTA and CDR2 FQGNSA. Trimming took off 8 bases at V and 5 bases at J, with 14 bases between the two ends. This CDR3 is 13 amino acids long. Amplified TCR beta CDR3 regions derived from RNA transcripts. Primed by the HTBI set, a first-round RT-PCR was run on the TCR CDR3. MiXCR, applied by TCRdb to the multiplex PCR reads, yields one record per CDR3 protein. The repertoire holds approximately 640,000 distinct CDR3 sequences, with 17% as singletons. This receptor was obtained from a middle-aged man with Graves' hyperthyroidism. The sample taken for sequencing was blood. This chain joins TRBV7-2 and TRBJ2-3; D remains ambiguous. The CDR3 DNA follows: TGTGCCAGCGGCCAGGTCCGAGGAGATACGCAGTATTTT. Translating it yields CASGQVRGDTQYF.